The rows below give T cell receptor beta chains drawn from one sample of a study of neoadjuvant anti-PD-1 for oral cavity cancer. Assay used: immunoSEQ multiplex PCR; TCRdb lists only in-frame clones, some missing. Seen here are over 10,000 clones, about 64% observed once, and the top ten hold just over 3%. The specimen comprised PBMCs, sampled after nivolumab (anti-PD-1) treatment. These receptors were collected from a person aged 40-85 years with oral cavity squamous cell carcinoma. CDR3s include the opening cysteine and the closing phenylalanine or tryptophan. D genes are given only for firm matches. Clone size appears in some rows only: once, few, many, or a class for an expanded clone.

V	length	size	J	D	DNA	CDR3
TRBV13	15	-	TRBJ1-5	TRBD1	TGTGCCAGCAGCGTCGGGACAGGAAGAAATCAGCCCCAGCATTTT	CASSVGTGRNQPQHF
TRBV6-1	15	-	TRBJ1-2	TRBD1	TGTGCCAGCAGTGAATACTCTGGACAGGCTTATGGCTACACCTTC	CASSEYSGQAYGYTF
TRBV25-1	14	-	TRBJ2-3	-	TGTGCCAGCAGTGACAGTCGAGGGAGAGATACGCAGTATTTT	CASSDSRGRDTQYF
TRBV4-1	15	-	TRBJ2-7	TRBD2	TGCGCCAGCAGCCAAGTGGGACTAGCGGGAGGCGAGCAGTACTTC	CASSQVGLAGGEQYF
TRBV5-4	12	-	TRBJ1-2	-	TGTGCCAGCAGCCCCGACTCCAGAGGCTACACCTTC	CASSPDSRGYTF
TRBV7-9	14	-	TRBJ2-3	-	TGTGCCAGCAGCTTAACCCCGAGCACAGATACGCAGTATTTT	CASSLTPSTDTQYF
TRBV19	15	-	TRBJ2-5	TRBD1	TGTGCCAGTAGTATCGGAGGACAGGACCAAGAGACCCAGTACTTC	CASSIGGQDQETQYF
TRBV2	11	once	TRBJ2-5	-	TGTGCCAGGGGTGGGGCGGAGACCCAGTACTTC	CARGGAETQYF
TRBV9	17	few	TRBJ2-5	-	TGTGCCAGCAGCCCAGGTTTGCTGGGAGTCAGCCAAGAGACCCAGTACTTC	CASSPGLLGVSQETQYF
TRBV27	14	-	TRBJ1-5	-	TGTGCCAGCAGTTACAGGGAGGGCAATCAGCCCCAGCATTTT	CASSYREGNQPQHF
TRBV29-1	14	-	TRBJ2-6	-	TGCAGCGTTGGGGAAGGCTCTGGGGCCAACGTCCTGACTTTC	CSVGEGSGANVLTF
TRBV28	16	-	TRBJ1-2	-	TGTGCCAGCGCCGGACCGGGACATCTAGTTAACTATGGCTACACCTTC	CASAGPGHLVNYGYTF
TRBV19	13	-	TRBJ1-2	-	TGTGCCAGTAGTATGGCAGGAGGCTATGGCTACACCTTC	CASSMAGGYGYTF
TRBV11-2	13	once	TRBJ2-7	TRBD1	TGTGCCAGCAGCTGGACAGGGGTCGGCGAGCAGTACTTC	CASSWTGVGEQYF
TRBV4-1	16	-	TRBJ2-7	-	TGCGCCAGCAGCCAAGAAGGGGGAGGGGGCCGCTACGAGCAGTACTTC	CASSQEGGGGRYEQYF
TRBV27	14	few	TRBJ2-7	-	TGTGCCAGCAGTGAAACAGAAACATCCTACGAGCAGTACTTC	CASSETETSYEQYF
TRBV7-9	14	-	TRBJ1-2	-	TGTGCCAGCAGCTTAGGGTGGGGAGGAGATGGCTACACCTTC	CASSLGWGGDGYTF
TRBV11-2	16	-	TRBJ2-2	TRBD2	TGTGCCAGCAGCCGGGGACTAGCGGGAGGCGCCGGGGAGCTGTTTTTT	CASSRGLAGGAGELFF
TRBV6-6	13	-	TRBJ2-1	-	TGTGCCAGCACCCCCTCGTCCTACAATGAGCAGTTCTTC	CASTPSSYNEQFF
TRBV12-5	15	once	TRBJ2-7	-	TGTGCTAGTGGTTTGGGCTTAACAGGGAACGACGAGCAGTACTTC	CASGLGLTGNDEQYF
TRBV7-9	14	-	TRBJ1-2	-	TGTGCCAGCAGCTCCCTAAACCCGGGGAAGGGCTACACCTTC	CASSSLNPGKGYTF
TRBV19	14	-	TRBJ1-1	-	TGTGCCAGTAGTATAGATCCGAAGAACACTGAAGCTTTCTTT	CASSIDPKNTEAFF
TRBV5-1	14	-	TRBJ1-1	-	TGCGCCAGCAGCTTGGGGGGTCCGGGCGCTGAAGCTTTCTTT	CASSLGGPGAEAFF